These 32 T cell receptor beta chains were all obtained from the same sample, sequenced in a study of PD-L1 blockade in urothelial cancer. Sequencing used immunoSEQ multiplex PCR; TCRdb keeps in-frame clones, though not all of them. The data show 35,000 to 55,000 clones, roughly 86% seen once. Sample: PBMCs, taken around atezolizumab (anti-PD-L1) treatment. The receptors stem from a man between 65 and 85 years old with urothelial cancer.

The chain has TRBV5-8 and TRBJ1-1, with D perhaps TRBD1 (6 bases). Germline V lookup: CDR1 SGHTS, CDR2 YDEGEE. Trimming shortened V by 1 base and J by 7 bases, and 14 bases separated the two germline ends. This CDR3 region has 14 residues. The CDR3 spells CASSLRGAEGEAFF. For the CDR3, the DNA is TGTGCCAGCAGCTTGCGGGGGGCAGAGGGTGAAGCTTTCTTT.

For the CDR3, the DNA is TGTGCCAGCTCACACGGACAGGGAGGTACTGAAGCTTTCTTT. It specifies CASSHGQGGTEAFF. The rearrangement links TRBV18 to TRBJ1-1, with 8 bases that match TRBD1. The CDR3 contains 14 residues. Germline CDR1 and CDR2: KGHSH and LQKENI. V lost 4 bases and J lost 5; bases outside the gene matches: 6.

The chain is built from TRBV6-1 and TRBJ2-5; the D gene is possibly TRBD1 (5 bases). This CDR3 spans 15 amino acids. Germline V gives CDR1 MNHNS, CDR2 SASEGT. Between the trimmed V and J ends, which lost 0 bases and 7 bases, there was a span of 15 bases. The CDR3 reads CASSEALWGQGTQYF. The CDR3 nucleotides are TGTGCCAGCAGTGAAGCGCTGTGGGGCCAGGGGACCCAGTACTTC.

V usage is TRBV7-8 and J usage is TRBJ2-5; TRBD2 matches 11 bases. From germline, CDR1 is SGHVS and CDR2 FQNEAQ. Unmatched junction bases numbered 22, after V lost 5 bases and J lost 5 bases. CDR3 length: 20 amino acids. The CDR3 is CASSRVILAGVFGGLETQYF. In nucleotides, the CDR3 is TGTGCCAGCAGCAGAGTGATACTAGCGGGAGTGTTTGGGGGTTTGGAGACCCAGTACTTC.

The chain employs TRBV6-5 and TRBJ2-3; 9 positions agree with TRBD1. CDR1 MNHEY and CDR2 SVGAGI come from the germline V gene. The CDR3 has 15 residues. Trimming took 2 bases from V and 4 from J; bases not matched to a gene: 4. CDR3 coding DNA: TGTGCCAGCAGTTACGGGACAGGGTCCCCAGATACGCAGTATTTT. Amino acid sequence: CASSYGTGSPDTQYF.

This chain uses TRBV6-6 with TRBJ2-7, with TRBD2 as a possible D gene (6 bases). V was trimmed by 2 bases and J by 4 bases, leaving 9 bases between them. This CDR3 has 13 amino acids. Germline assignment: CDR1 MNHNY and CDR2 SVGAGI (reference sequence). The CDR3 reads CASSYRDFYEQYF. The CDR3 nucleotides read TGTGCCAGCAGTTACCGGGACTTTTACGAGCAGTACTTC.

The chain joins TRBV27 to TRBJ2-5; maybe TRBD1 (5 bases). Germline CDR1 is MNHEY and CDR2 is SMNVEV (reference sequence). Trimming removed 6 bases at V and 0 bases at J, with 8 bases between. The CDR3 covers 13 residues. The CDR3 nucleotides are TGTGCCAGCAGCCGACAGTACCAAGAGACCCAGTACTTC. Translation: CASSRQYQETQYF.

The chain links TRBV28 to TRBJ2-7, with 11 bases that match TRBD1. Germline-derived CDR1 and CDR2 are MDHEN and SYDVKM. This CDR3 spans 14 amino acids. The ends lost 6 bases at V and 3 bases at J; junction bases unmatched: 4. The CDR3 DNA sequence: TGTGCCAGCAGAACAGGGACAGGGGGCTACGAGCAGTACTTC. Its translation is CASRTGTGGYEQYF.

This CDR3 reads CASSTTGTGPEQYF. The CDR3 coding sequence is TGTGCCAGTAGTACCACCGGGACAGGACCCGAGCAGTACTTC. This chain uses TRBV19 with TRBJ2-7; TRBD1 agrees at 8 bases. V lost 4 bases, J lost 6 bases, and 8 bases stayed unmatched. The CDR3 extends over 14 amino acids. Germline V CDR1 and CDR2: LNHDA, SQIVND (reference sequence).

The CDR3 coding sequence is TGTGCCAGCAGCTACTCCTTAGCGGGGCAAGAGACCCAGTACTTC. The encoded protein is CASSYSLAGQETQYF. The chain is built from TRBV7-9 and TRBJ2-5; 8 bases align to TRBD2. The CDR3 consists of 15 residues. V gave up 4 bases and J gave up 2 bases; unmatched junction bases: 6. Germline V CDR1 and CDR2: SEHNR, FQNEAQ (reference sequence).

V usage is TRBV5-4 and J usage is TRBJ2-1, with a weak D call TRBD2 (6 bases). CDR3 length equals 15 residues. The germline gives CDR1 SGHNT, CDR2 YYREEE (reference sequence). Trimming removed 0 bases from V and 6 bases from J, with 13 bases in between. The CDR3 nucleotides are TGTGCCAGCAGCTTGGGCGGGGCCACCGCCAATGAGCAGTTCTTC. It specifies CASSLGGATANEQFF.

This chain joins TRBV11-1 and TRBJ2-1; 8 bases line up with TRBD2. Germline values: CDR1 SGHAT, CDR2 FQDESV (reference sequence). This CDR3 has 16 residues. With V trimmed by 3 bases and J by 7 bases, 11 bases remained unmatched. Here the CDR3 reads CASSFPETSVGNEQFF. For the CDR3, the DNA is TGTGCCAGCAGCTTCCCCGAGACTAGCGTAGGTAATGAGCAGTTCTTC.

V and J are TRBV6-5 and TRBJ2-1; possible D gene TRBD2, 5 bases. Germline CDR1 and CDR2: MNHEY and SVGAGI. Trimming took off 2 bases at V and 5 bases at J, with 10 bases between the two ends. The CDR3 extends over 14 amino acids. The CDR3 region has the DNA TGTGCCAGCAGTTACGGGCGGAGGAACAATGAGCAGTTCTTC. Its translation is CASSYGRRNNEQFF.

The rearrangement links TRBV6-1 to TRBJ1-1, with a possible D match to TRBD1 (6 bases). This CDR3 spans 12 amino acids. In germline, CDR1 is MNHNS, CDR2 SASEGT. Trimming removed 0 bases at V and 11 bases at J, with 10 bases between. The CDR3 here is CASSEARQGAFF. The CDR3 coding sequence is TGTGCCAGCAGTGAAGCTCGGCAGGGGGCTTTCTTT.

This clone has a handful of counts. This sequence joins TRBV28 and TRBJ1-5, with D unclear. Germline CDR1 is MDHEN and CDR2 is SYDVKM. The CDR3 runs to 12 residues. V lost 1 base, J lost 5 bases, and 3 bases lay in between. CDR3 protein: CASSLSYQPQHF. CDR3 nucleotide sequence: TGTGCCAGCAGTTTATCCTATCAGCCCCAGCATTTT.

The V call is TRBV6-1, the J call TRBJ2-3; 9 nucleotides align to TRBD1. Germline loops: CDR1 MNHNS, CDR2 SASEGT. CDR3 length equals 16 residues. The trim removed 0 bases at V and 2 bases at J, leaving 3 bases unmatched. The chain's CDR3 is CASSEAGTGFTDTQYF. In DNA form, the CDR3 reads TGTGCCAGCAGTGAAGCCGGGACAGGGTTCACAGATACGCAGTATTTT.

The gene calls are TRBV6-5 and TRBJ1-3; D gene uncertain. Trimming pared 6 bases from V and 0 bases from J, leaving 6 bases between. The CDR3 loop spans 13 amino acids. The germline V gene has CDR1 MNHEY and CDR2 SVGAGI. The CDR3 protein is CASRDNSGNTIYF. Written as DNA, the CDR3 is TGTGCCAGCAGAGACAACTCTGGAAACACCATATATTTT.

V and J are TRBV7-8 and TRBJ1-1, with 7 bases matching TRBD1. There are 15 residues in the CDR3. With 10 bases clipped from V and 0 bases from J, the junction kept 11 bases outside the gene matches. Germline V gene data show CDR1 as SGHVS and CDR2 as FQNEAQ. The CDR3 DNA is TGTGCCATCGTACAGGGGTCTTTCATGAACACTGAAGCTTTCTTT. Its translation is CAIVQGSFMNTEAFF.

This clone was seen a handful of times. This chain uses TRBV11-1 with TRBJ2-3, with D maybe TRBD2 (6 bases). From germline, CDR1 is SGHAT and CDR2 FQDESV (reference sequence). The CDR3 loop spans 14 amino acids. V lost 1 base to trimming and J lost 3 bases, with 8 bases between them. The CDR3 DNA reads as TGTGCCAGCAGCTTAGTGGGGGGAACAGATACGCAGTATTTT. Protein sequence: CASSLVGGTDTQYF.

This clone was observed a few times. The chain couples TRBV2 to TRBJ2-1; the D gene is possibly TRBD2 (6 bases). Trimming left V 1 base short and J 2 bases short, with 9 bases between. The CDR3 is made up of 15 amino acids. Germline V gene lookup returns CDR1 SNHLY and CDR2 FYNNEI. The CDR3 DNA reads as TGTGCCAGCAGTGAAGACGGGAGTGCCTACAATGAGCAGTTCTTC. Residues: CASSEDGSAYNEQFF.

The V gene is TRBV5-1, the J gene TRBJ2-5, with 11 nucleotides matching TRBD2. The end of the DNA aligns better with TRBJ2-7, so the J call may be wrong. The CDR3 loop spans 16 amino acids. Germline-derived CDR1 and CDR2 are SGHRS and YFSETQ. The CDR3 loop reads CASSLETSGVTYEQYF. CDR3 nucleotides: TGCGCCAGCAGCTTGGAGACTAGCGGGGTGACCTACGAGCAGTACTTC.

The J gene is TRBJ1-1, the V gene TRBV7-9, with D maybe TRBD1 (5 bases). CDR1 SEHNR and CDR2 FQNEAQ come from the germline V gene (reference sequence). Trimming took off 5 bases at V and 7 bases at J, with 17 bases between the two ends. The CDR3 spans 14 residues. The CDR3 coding sequence is TGTGCCAGCAGCCGGGCGGGGGATTCAGGTGAAGCTTTCTTT. This sequence encodes CASSRAGDSGEAFF.

The chain carries TRBV4-3 and TRBJ2-1; TRBD2 agrees at 10 bases. The CDR3 totals 17 residues. Germline lookup yields CDR1 LGHNA and CDR2 YSLEER. V shed 0 bases and J 8 bases; nucleotides not matched to a gene: 10. The CDR3 region is CASSQDTASGSMDEQFF. DNA for the CDR3: TGCGCCAGCAGCCAAGATACAGCTAGCGGGAGTATGGATGAGCAGTTCTTC.

This clone appeared once. The rearrangement joins TRBV19 to TRBJ1-5; 8 positions match TRBD1. CDR3 length equals 14 residues. The germline CDR1 and CDR2 sequences are LNHDA and SQIVND (reference sequence). Unmatched junction bases numbered 8, after V lost 7 bases and J lost 6 bases. CDR3: CASNQDRAGQPQHF. The DNA of the CDR3 is TGTGCCAGTAACCAGGACAGGGCAGGTCAGCCCCAGCATTTT.

This clone was seen only once. The chain links TRBV6-6 to TRBJ1-5, with 7 bases identical to TRBD1. Germline CDR1 MNHNY, CDR2 SVGAGI (reference sequence). V lost 5 bases, J lost 5 bases, and 12 bases stayed unmatched. This CDR3 is 16 amino acids long. The CDR3: CASSHILGQEYQPQHF. The CDR3 DNA is TGTGCCAGCAGTCACATACTCGGACAGGAATATCAGCCCCAGCATTTT.

This chain connects TRBV19 to TRBJ2-1; D remains unclear. There are 14 residues in the CDR3. The germline V and J ends were trimmed by 3 bases and 6 bases, with 12 bases remaining between them. Per the germline V gene, CDR1 is LNHDA and CDR2 is SQIVND (reference sequence). The CDR3 loop reads CASSIPPRSNEQFF. In DNA, the CDR3 is TGTGCCAGTAGTATTCCCCCGCGATCCAATGAGCAGTTCTTC.

CDR3 sequence: CASKKGLAKNIQYF. In nucleotides, the CDR3 is TGTGCCAGCAAAAAGGGACTAGCCAAAAACATTCAGTACTTC. The chain uses TRBV2 and TRBJ2-4; tentative D call: TRBD2 (6 bases). CDR1 SNHLY and CDR2 FYNNEI come from the germline V gene. The V gene lost 7 bases and the J gene lost 0 bases, with 10 bases spanning the gap. The CDR3 is 14 amino acids.

The CDR3 sequence is CASSPGFDDTEAFF. DNA for the CDR3: TGCGCCAGCTCCCCGGGGTTCGACGACACTGAAGCTTTCTTT. The chain joins TRBV5-1 to TRBJ1-1; D remains unclear. CDR3 length: 14 amino acids. The V gene lost 7 bases and the J gene lost 3 bases, with 16 bases spanning the gap. Germline assignment: CDR1 SGHRS and CDR2 YFSETQ.

The chain recombines TRBV5-4 with TRBJ1-2; D not certain. The V and J ends lost 3 bases and 3 bases respectively, with 15 bases between them. This CDR3 is built from 15 residues. Germline CDR1 SGHNT, CDR2 YYREEE (reference sequence). CDR3 coding DNA: TGTGCCAGCAGCTCGCCCGCCCTAGGAGACTATGGCTACACCTTC. Amino acid sequence: CASSSPALGDYGYTF.

This rearrangement joins TRBV9 to TRBJ1-2; 12 positions agree with TRBD1. The CDR3 spans 15 residues. V was clipped by 2 bases and J by 4 bases; unmatched bases: 3. Germline CDR1 is SGDLS and CDR2 is YYNGEE. The DNA for the CDR3 is TGTGCCAGCAGCGTTACGGGACAGGGGGCCTATGGCTACACCTTC. Translated: CASSVTGQGAYGYTF.

This chain joins TRBV7-8 and TRBJ2-1; D gene ambiguous. Trimming left V 5 bases short and J 7 bases short, with 12 bases between. CDR3 size: 13 residues. From germline, CDR1 is SGHVS and CDR2 FQNEAQ. The CDR3 DNA sequence: TGTGCCAGCAGCCCGCGTGTTGAGAATGAGCAGTTCTTC. Translation: CASSPRVENEQFF.

This clone was seen a single time. The chain couples TRBV5-1 to TRBJ2-1; D may be TRBD1 (6 bases). Germline V gene data show CDR1 as SGHRS and CDR2 as YFSETQ. The germline V and J ends were trimmed by 2 bases and 5 bases, with 14 bases remaining between them. CDR3 length: 15 amino acids. The CDR3 spells CASSFTGWVDNEQFF. CDR3 DNA sequence: TGCGCCAGCAGCTTCACAGGGTGGGTGGACAATGAGCAGTTCTTC. The full variable domain, with the rest looked up from reference TRBV5-1 and TRBJ2-1, is KAGVTQTPRYLIKTRGQQVTLSCSPISGHRSVSWYQQTPGQGLQFLFEYFSETQRNKGNFPGRFSGRQFSNSRSEMNVSTLELGDSALYLCASSFTGWVDNEQFFGPGTRLTVL.